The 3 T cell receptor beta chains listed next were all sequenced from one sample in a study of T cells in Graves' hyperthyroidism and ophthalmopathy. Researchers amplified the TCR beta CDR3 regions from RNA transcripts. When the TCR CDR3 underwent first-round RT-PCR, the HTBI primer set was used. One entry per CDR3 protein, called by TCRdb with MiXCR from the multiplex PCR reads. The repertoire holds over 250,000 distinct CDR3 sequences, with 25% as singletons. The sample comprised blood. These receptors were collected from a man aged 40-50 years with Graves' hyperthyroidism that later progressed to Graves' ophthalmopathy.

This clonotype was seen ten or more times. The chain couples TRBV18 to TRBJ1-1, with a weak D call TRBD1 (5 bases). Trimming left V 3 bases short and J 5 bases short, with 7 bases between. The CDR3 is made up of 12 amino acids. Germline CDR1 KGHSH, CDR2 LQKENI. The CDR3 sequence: CASSPRETEAFF. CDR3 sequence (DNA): TGTGCCAGCTCACCCAGGGAGACTGAAGCTTTCTTT.

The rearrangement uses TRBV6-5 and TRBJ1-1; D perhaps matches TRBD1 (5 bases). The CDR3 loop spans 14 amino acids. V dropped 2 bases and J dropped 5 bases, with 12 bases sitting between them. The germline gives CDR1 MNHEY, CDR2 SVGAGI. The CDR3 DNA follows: TGTGCCAGCAGTTACGGGGCAGGGATAACTGAAGCTTTCTTT. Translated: CASSYGAGITEAFF.

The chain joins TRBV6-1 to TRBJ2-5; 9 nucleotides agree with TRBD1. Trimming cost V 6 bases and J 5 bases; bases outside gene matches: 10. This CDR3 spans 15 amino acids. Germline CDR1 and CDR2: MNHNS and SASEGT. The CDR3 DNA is TGTGCCAGCAGAATTCAACAGGGGGCATGGGAGACCCAGTACTTC. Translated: CASRIQQGAWETQYF.